A selection of T cell receptor beta chains follows, all from one sample in a study of metastatic and nonmetastatic thyroid tumors. TCRdb called clones again from the PCR reads with MiXCR. This table has around 26,000 clones, 20% appearing once. Sequencing was done on a sample of adjacent normal tissue. These receptors all stem from a female donor with papillary thyroid cancer or a benign thyroid nodule (not recorded which). Some clones in this sample may be carry-over from other donors' samples. Both conserved end residues are part of each CDR3. The D gene is left open where the match is weak. Only part of the rows carry a size: once, few, many, or a class if the clone is expanded.

V gene,J gene,D gene,clone size,CDR3 DNA,CDR3 protein
TRBV28,TRBJ2-1,-,-,TGTGCCAGCAGTTCTAGACTGGCGGGCTACAATGAGCAGTTCTTC,CASSSRLAGYNEQFF
TRBV28,TRBJ1-3,-,few,TGTGCCAGCAGTTTGTCAGGAGCTGGAAACACCATATATTTT,CASSLSGAGNTIYF
TRBV19,TRBJ2-1,TRBD2,many,TGTGCCAGTAGTAAGAGAGATAGGACTAGCGGGAGTAATGAGCAGTTCTTC,CASSKRDRTSGSNEQFF
TRBV11-2,TRBJ1-2,-,many,TGTGCCAGCAGCTTAGAGCGGGGCCTGGGATACTATGGCTACACCTTC,CASSLERGLGYYGYTF
TRBV6-1,TRBJ1-5,TRBD1,few,TGTGCCAGCAGACCAGGACAGGTTAGACAGCCCCAGCATTTT,CASRPGQVRQPQHF
TRBV20-1,TRBJ2-7,TRBD1,-,TGCAGTGCTCCGGACAGGATTATCTACGAGCAGTACTTC,CSAPDRIIYEQYF
TRBV5-6,TRBJ1-5,-,many,TGTGCCAGCAGTCGCCTTTTGGAGGGCAATCAGCCCCAGCATTTT,CASSRLLEGNQPQHF
TRBV28,TRBJ1-5,-,medium-sized,TGTGCCAGCAACGCTGACAGCAATCAGCCCCAGCATTTT,CASNADSNQPQHF
TRBV30,TRBJ1-1,TRBD1,many,TGTGCCTGGAGTGCCACAGGGGGCAGGGGTAAAGCTTTCTTT,CAWSATGGRGKAFF
TRBV6-5,TRBJ2-2,-,many,TGTGCCAGCAGTTTACCCGTCTTTAAGGGGTCTTTCAGGGGGGAGCTGTTTTTT,CASSLPVFKGSFRGELFF
TRBV6-2/TRBV6-3,TRBJ2-7,-,medium-sized,TGTGCCAGCAGTTACGGTAGAGAGCAGTACTTC,CASSYGREQYF
TRBV6-1,TRBJ1-2,-,-,TGTGCCAGCAGACCCCGATGGAGGGGCGCGGGTGGCCATGGCTACACCTTC,CASRPRWRGAGGHGYTF
TRBV12-3/TRBV12-4,TRBJ2-7,TRBD2,few,TGTGCCAGCAGTTTTGCGGCGGGAGGTTACGAGCAGTACTTC,CASSFAAGGYEQYF
TRBV2,TRBJ2-1,TRBD2,few,TGTGCCAGCAGTCTAGCGGGGGGGCCTCGTGAGCAGTTCTTC,CASSLAGGPREQFF
TRBV4-1,TRBJ2-7,-,many,TGCGCCAGCAGCCAAGATACAGCCACCTACGAGCAGTACTTC,CASSQDTATYEQYF
TRBV20-1,TRBJ2-1,-,-,TGCATTGCCGACATCGCCCCTCTAAATGAGCAGTTCTTC,CIADIAPLNEQFF
TRBV3-1,TRBJ1-6,-,-,TGTGCCAGCAGCCAGCCCCAGGTGGCGTATAATTCACCCCTCCACTTT,CASSQPQVAYNSPLHF
TRBV11-2,TRBJ2-4,TRBD2,many,TGTGCCAGCAGCTTAGTAGCCCTAGCGGGGAGGGGCAAAAACATTCAGTACTTC,CASSLVALAGRGKNIQYF
TRBV20-1,TRBJ2-1,-,many,TGCAGTGCTCTACCCCCGGGATACTCCTACAATGAGCAGTTCTTC,CSALPPGYSYNEQFF
TRBV10-1,TRBJ2-7,-,few,TGCGCCAGCAGTGTCTGTACTCCCGGTACGCAGTACTTC,CASSVCTPGTQYF
TRBV2,TRBJ1-2,-,few,TGTGCCAGCAGTGTAAAGGGAGGTGATGGCTACACCTTC,CASSVKGGDGYTF
TRBV7-6,TRBJ2-6,-,once,TGTGCCAGCAGCTTTAGTTCCCGCGGTTCCTCTGGGGCCAGCGTCCTGACTTTC,CASSFSSRGSSGASVLTF
TRBV20-1,TRBJ2-3,TRBD1,-,TGCAGTGCTAGAGATGCGGGACAGGGGGAGTATTTT,CSARDAGQGEYF
TRBV7-2,TRBJ1-6,TRBD1,-,TGTGCCAGCAGCTCCGGGACAGGCGGGAATTCACCCCTCCACTTT,CASSSGTGGNSPLHF
TRBV6-1,TRBJ2-7,-,-,TGTGCCAGCACCCAACAGGATAACCTCTACGAGCAATACTTC,CASTQQDNLYEQYF
TRBV19,TRBJ1-2,TRBD1,many,TGTGCCAGCACGGGACAGGATGACTATGGCTACACCTTC,CASTGQDDYGYTF
TRBV11-1,TRBJ2-1,-,-,TGTGCCAGCAGCTTCATAGCGGAGACCTACAATGAGCAGTTCTTC,CASSFIAETYNEQFF
TRBV19,TRBJ2-2,-,many,TGTGCCAGTAGGTCTAATCTAGCAGGAGCCGGGGAGCTGTTTTTT,CASRSNLAGAGELFF
TRBV7-6,TRBJ1-5,TRBD1,-,TGTGCCGGCAGCCAAGGGACAGAACCAAATCAGCCCCAGCATTTT,CAGSQGTEPNQPQHF
TRBV20-1,TRBJ2-1,TRBD2,many,TGCAGTGCTAGAGAATTATGGGAGGGTACTTTTGAGCAGTTCTTC,CSARELWEGTFEQFF
TRBV19,TRBJ2-3,TRBD1,-,TGTGCCAGTAGTATGACAAACCCGGGACAGGGGAATAAAGATACGCAGTATTTT,CASSMTNPGQGNKDTQYF
TRBV6-5,TRBJ2-1,-,medium-sized,TGTGCCAGCAGTTACTCGGCCGCTAATGAGCAGTTCTTC,CASSYSAANEQFF
TRBV6-5,TRBJ1-1,-,medium-sized,TGTGCCAGCAGTTACTCGGACCCGATTAACAGGGTCTCCACTGAAGCTTTCTTT,CASSYSDPINRVSTEAFF